This TCR beta chain was obtained from a study of blood T cell repertoires in COVID-19. As for the study in general: Collection of acute and convalescent COVID-19 samples took place in the United States, Italy and Spain.

The V end lost 3 bases, the J end lost 0 bases, and 9 bases lay between the germline ends. This CDR3 contains 14 residues. CDR1 and CDR2 from the germline V gene are GTSNPN and SVGIG (reference sequence). In the original processing: Quantification of nucleated cells was approximated via reference gene primer amplification. Assay: immunoSEQ multiplex PCR; the TCRdb copy retains only in-frame clones and omits some. The DNA was the basis for D and trimming; V, J and clone size are from that table. The sample consists of 300,000 to 400,000 clones, 85% to 95% of them appearing once. The chain employs TRBV30 and TRBJ1-5; TRBD1 is a possible D gene (6 bases). This TCR came from a woman in her 30s who had been exposed to COVID-19. The source material was PBMCs or T cells enriched from blood (not recorded which). CDR3 sequence (DNA): TGTGCCTGGAGCCCGGACAGTAGCAATCAGCCCCAGCATTTT. Translating gives CAWSPDSSNQPQHF.